The clone carrying this TCR beta chain came up many times. This record comes from a study of regulatory T cells in long-lasting Graves disease. The time point was: newly diagnosed GD, antithyroid drugs for less than 3 months. Construction of the TCR library relied on RNA isolated from PBMCs. American Thyroid Association guidelines defined how Graves' disease was diagnosed. Staff drew about 10 milliliters of peripheral blood into EDTA tubes. Per germline, CDR1 SGDLS and CDR2 YYNGEE. V was pared by 0 bases and J by 5 bases, with 11 bases between. The CDR3 length is 14 residues. Libraries of TCR beta came from iRepertoire HTBI primers plus Arm-PCR of CDR3 regions. TCRdb redid the calling of the multiplex PCR reads with MiXCR, one entry per CDR3 protein. The profile shows about 620,000 distinct CDR3 sequences, less than 20% of them singletons. The data were also submitted as part of a second study, on T cells in Graves' hyperthyroidism and ophthalmopathy. That paper adds: Initially, a first-round RT-PCR of the TCR CDR3 employed the HTBI primer set.

V usage is TRBV9 and J usage is TRBJ2-5; TRBD1 is a possible D gene (6 bases). This receptor was taken from a woman between 25 and 40 years old with Graves disease. This sample comprised peripheral blood mononuclear cells (PBMCs), obtained at new diagnosis, from a patient treated with antithyroid drugs. DNA of the CDR3: TGTGCCAGCAGCGTAGGGACAGCCCGGGAGACCCAGTACTTC. Translated: CASSVGTARETQYF. Based on the CDR3 plus reference TRBV9 and TRBJ2-5, the full variable domain is DSGVTQTPKHLITATGQRVTLRCSPRSGDLSVYWYQQSLDQGLQFLIQYYNGEERAKGNILERFSAQQFPDLHSELNLSSLELGDSALYFCASSVGTARETQYFGPGTRLLVL.